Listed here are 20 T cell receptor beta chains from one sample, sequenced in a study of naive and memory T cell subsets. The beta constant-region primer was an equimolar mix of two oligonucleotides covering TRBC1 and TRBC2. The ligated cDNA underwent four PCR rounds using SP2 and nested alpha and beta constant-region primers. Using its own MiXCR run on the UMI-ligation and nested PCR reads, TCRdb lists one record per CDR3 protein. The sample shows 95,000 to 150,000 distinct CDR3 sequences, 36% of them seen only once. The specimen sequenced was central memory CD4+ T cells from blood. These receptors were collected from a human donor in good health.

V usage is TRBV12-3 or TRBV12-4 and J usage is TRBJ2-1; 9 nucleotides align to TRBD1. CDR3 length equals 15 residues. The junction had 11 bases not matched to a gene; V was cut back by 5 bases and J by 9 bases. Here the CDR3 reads CASSNRDRVLGEQFF. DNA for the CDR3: TGTGCCAGCAGTAACCGGGACAGGGTGCTCGGTGAGCAGTTCTTC.

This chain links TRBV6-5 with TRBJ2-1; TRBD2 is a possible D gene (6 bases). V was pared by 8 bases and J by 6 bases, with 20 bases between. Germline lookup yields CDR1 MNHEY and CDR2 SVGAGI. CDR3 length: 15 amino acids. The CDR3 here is CASREGLARSNEQFF. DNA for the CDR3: TGTGCCAGCCGAGAGGGCCTAGCGCGGTCCAATGAGCAGTTCTTC.

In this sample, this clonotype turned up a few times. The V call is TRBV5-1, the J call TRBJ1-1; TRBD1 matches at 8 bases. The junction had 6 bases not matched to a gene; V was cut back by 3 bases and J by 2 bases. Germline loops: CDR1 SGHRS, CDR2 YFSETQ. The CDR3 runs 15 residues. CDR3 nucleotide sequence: TGCGCCAGCAGCTCCCGGACAGGGCGAAACACTGAAGCTTTCTTT. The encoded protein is CASSSRTGRNTEAFF.

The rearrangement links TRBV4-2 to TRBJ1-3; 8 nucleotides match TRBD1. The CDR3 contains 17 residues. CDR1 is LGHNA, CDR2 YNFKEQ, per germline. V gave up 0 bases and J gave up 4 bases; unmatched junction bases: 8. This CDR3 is CASSQDSQGAYGNTIYF. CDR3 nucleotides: TGTGCCAGCAGCCAAGATTCCCAGGGGGCTTACGGAAACACCATATATTTT.

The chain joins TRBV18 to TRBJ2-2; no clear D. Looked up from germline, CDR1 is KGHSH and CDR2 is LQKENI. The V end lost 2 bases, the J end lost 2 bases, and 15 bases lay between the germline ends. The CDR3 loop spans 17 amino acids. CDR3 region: CASSPFPRLTNTGELFF. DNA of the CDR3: TGTGCCAGCTCACCATTCCCCAGACTTACAAACACCGGGGAGCTGTTTTTT.

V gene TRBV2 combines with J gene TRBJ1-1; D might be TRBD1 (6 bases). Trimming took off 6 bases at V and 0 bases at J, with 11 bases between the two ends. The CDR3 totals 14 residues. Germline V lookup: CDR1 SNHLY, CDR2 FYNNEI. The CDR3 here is CASSGQSMNTEAFF. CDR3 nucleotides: TGTGCCAGCAGCGGACAGAGTATGAACACTGAAGCTTTCTTT.

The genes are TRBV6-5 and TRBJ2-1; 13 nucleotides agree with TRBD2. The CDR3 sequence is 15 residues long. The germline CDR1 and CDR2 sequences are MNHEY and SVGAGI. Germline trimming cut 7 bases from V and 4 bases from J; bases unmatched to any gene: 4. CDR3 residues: CASTRLAGGYNEQFF. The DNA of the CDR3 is TGTGCCAGCACTAGACTAGCGGGAGGATACAATGAGCAGTTCTTC.

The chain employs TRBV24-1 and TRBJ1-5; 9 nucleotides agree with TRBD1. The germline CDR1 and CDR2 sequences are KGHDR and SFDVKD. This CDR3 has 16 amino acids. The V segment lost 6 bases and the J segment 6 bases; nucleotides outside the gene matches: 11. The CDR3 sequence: CATSQKDRGSAQPQHF. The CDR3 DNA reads TGTGCCACCAGTCAAAAGGACAGGGGCTCCGCTCAGCCCCAGCATTTT.

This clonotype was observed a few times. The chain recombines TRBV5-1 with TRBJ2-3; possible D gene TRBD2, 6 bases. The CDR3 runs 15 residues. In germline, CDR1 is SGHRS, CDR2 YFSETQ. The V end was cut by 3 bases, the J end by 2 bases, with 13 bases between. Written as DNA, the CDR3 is TGCGCCAGCAGCTCCTATAGCGGAAACACAGATACGCAGTATTTT. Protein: CASSSYSGNTDTQYF.

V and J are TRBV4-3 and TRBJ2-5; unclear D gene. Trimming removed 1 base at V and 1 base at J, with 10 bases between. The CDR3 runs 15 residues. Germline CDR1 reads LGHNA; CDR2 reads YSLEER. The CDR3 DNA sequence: TGCGCCAGCAGCCAAGGGGCGGTCCGCCAAGAGACCCAGTACTTC. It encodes CASSQGAVRQETQYF.

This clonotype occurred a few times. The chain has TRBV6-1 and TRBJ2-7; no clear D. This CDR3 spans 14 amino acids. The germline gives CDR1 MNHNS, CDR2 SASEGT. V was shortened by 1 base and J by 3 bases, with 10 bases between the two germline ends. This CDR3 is CASSEVVTYYEQYF. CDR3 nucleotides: TGTGCCAGCAGTGAAGTGGTAACATACTACGAGCAGTACTTC.

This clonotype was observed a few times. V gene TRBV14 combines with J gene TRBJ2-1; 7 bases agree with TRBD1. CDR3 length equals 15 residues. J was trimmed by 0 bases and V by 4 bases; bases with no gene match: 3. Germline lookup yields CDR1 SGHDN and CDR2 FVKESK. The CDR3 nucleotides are TGTGCCAGCAGCCCGGGACAGACCTCCTACAATGAGCAGTTCTTC. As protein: CASSPGQTSYNEQFF.

The CDR3 is CASSLEGFYGYTF. DNA for the CDR3: TGTGCCAGCAGCTTAGAGGGGTTCTATGGCTACACCTTC. V gene TRBV7-8 combines with J gene TRBJ1-2; possible D gene TRBD1, 5 bases. With 1 base removed from V and 4 bases from J, the gap between germline ends came to 7 bases. The CDR3 loop spans 13 amino acids. CDR1 and CDR2 (germline): SGHVS, FQNEAQ.

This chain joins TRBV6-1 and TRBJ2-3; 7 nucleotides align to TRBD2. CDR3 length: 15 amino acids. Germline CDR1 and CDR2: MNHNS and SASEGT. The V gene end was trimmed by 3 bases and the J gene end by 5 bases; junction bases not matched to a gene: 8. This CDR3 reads CASSEASGGIDTQYF. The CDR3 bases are TGTGCCAGCAGTGAGGCTAGCGGAGGAATAGATACGCAGTATTTT.

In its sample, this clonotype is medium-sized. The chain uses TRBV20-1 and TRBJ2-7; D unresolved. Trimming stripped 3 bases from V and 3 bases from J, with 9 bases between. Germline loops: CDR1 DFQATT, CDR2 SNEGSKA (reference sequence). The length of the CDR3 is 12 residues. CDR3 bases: TGCAGTGCTAGTCTCGGGCTCTACGAGCAGTACTTC. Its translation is CSASLGLYEQYF.

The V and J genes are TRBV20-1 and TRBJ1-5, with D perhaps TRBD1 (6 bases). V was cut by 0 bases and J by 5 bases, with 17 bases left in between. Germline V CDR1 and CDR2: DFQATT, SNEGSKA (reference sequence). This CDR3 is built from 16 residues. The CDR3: CSARDPKQGRDQPQHF. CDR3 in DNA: TGCAGTGCTAGAGATCCCAAACAGGGCCGGGATCAGCCCCAGCATTTT.

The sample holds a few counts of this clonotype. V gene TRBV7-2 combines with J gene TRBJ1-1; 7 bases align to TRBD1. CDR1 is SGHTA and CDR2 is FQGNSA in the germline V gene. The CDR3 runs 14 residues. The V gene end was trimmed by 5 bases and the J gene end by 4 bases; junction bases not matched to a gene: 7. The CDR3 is CASSNRQGFTEAFF. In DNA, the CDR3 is TGTGCCAGCAGCAACCGACAGGGTTTCACTGAAGCTTTCTTT.

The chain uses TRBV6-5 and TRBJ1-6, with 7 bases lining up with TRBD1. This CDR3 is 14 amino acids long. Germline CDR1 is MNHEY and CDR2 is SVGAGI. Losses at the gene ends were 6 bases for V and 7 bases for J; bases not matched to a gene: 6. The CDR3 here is CASRLGQVNSPLHF. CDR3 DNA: TGTGCCAGCAGATTAGGACAGGTGAATTCACCCCTCCACTTT.

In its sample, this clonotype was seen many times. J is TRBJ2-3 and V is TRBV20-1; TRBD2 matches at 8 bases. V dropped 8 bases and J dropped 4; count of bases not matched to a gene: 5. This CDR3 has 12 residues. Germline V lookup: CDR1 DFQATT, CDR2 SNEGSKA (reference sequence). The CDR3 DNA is TGCAGTCTGACTAGCGACTCAGATACGCAGTATTTT. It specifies CSLTSDSDTQYF.

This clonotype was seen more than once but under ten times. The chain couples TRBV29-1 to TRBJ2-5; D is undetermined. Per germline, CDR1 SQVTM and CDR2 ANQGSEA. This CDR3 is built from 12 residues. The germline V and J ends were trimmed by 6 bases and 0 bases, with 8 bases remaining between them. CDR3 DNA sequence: TGCAGCGTCGGAGTGTACCAAGAGACCCAGTACTTC. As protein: CSVGVYQETQYF.